Detailed here is one T cell receptor (beta chain). The authors ran a second PCR of about 7 to 11 cycles using a sample-barcoded 5' primer and a J-beta primer mix. TCRdb recomputed calls from the 5' RACE reads with MiXCR, one row per CDR3 protein. The table shows under 950,000 distinct CDR3 sequences, with about a fifth occurring only once. This specimen belongs to a study of blood T cells in healthy people across ages. The sequencing input was blood. This receptor was taken from an older man in good health.

The CDR3 spells CASSYPTGGFRELFF. CDR3 nucleotides: TGTGCCAGCAGTTACCCGACGGGGGGGTTCCGGGAGCTGTTTTTT. The gene calls are TRBV6-6 and TRBJ2-2, with 8 bases lining up with TRBD2. The length of the CDR3 is 15 residues. Germline CDR1 reads MNHNY; CDR2 reads SVGAGI (reference sequence). V lost 2 bases and J lost 9; bases outside the gene matches: 8.